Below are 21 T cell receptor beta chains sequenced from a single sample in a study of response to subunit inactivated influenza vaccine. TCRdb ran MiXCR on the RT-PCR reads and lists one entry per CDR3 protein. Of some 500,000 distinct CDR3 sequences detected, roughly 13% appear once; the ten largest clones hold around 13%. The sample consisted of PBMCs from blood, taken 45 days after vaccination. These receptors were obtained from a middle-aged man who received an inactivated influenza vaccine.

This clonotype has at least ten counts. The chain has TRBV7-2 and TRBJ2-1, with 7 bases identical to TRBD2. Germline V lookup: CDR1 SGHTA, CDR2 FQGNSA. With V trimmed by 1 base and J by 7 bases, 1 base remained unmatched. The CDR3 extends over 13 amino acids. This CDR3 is CASSLDGRNEQFF. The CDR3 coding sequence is TGTGCCAGCAGCTTAGACGGGAGGAATGAGCAGTTCTTC.

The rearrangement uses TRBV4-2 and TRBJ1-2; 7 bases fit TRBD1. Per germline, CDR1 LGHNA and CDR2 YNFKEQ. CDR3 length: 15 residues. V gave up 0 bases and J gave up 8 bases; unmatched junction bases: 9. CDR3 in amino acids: CASSQDRTGAGGYTF. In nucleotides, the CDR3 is TGTGCCAGCAGCCAAGACCGAACAGGGGCGGGAGGCTACACCTTC.

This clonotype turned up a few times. The CDR3 bases are TGTGCCAGCAGACTGGGACTCTTGAGCTCCTACGAGCAGTACTTC. This translates into CASRLGLLSSYEQYF. V usage is TRBV7-8 and J usage is TRBJ2-7; possible D gene TRBD2, 6 bases. Germline lookup yields CDR1 SGHVS and CDR2 FQNEAQ. The germline V and J ends were trimmed by 6 bases and 0 bases, with 15 bases remaining between them. CDR3 length: 15 residues.

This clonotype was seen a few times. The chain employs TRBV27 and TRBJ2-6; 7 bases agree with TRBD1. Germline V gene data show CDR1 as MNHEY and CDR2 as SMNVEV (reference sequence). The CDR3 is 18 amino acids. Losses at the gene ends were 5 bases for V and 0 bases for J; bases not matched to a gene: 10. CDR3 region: CASSPRQGAISGANVLTF. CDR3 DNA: TGTGCCAGCAGTCCCAGACAGGGCGCGATCTCTGGGGCCAACGTCCTGACTTTC.

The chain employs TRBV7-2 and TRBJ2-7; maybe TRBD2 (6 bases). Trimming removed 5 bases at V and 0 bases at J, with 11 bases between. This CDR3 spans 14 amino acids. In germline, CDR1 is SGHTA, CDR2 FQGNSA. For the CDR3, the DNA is TGTGCCAGCAGCCCGGGGGACCACTCCTACGAGCAGTACTTC. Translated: CASSPGDHSYEQYF.

The CDR3: CASSWDNYNEQFF. The CDR3 DNA reads as TGCGCCAGCAGCTGGGACAACTACAATGAGCAGTTCTTC. The V call is TRBV5-1, the J call TRBJ2-1, with D possibly TRBD1 on 6 matching bases. V dropped 3 bases and J dropped 3 bases, with 7 bases sitting between them. Germline V gene lookup returns CDR1 SGHRS and CDR2 YFSETQ. The CDR3 totals 13 residues.

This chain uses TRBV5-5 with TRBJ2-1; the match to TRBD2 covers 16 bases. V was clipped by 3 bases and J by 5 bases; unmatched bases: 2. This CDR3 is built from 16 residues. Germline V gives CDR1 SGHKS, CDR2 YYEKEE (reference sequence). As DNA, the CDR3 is TGTGCCAGCAGCTGGGGACTAGCGGGAGGGAACAATGAGCAGTTCTTC. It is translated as CASSWGLAGGNNEQFF. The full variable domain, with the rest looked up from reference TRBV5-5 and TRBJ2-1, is DAGVTQSPTHLIKTRGQQVTLRCSPISGHKSVSWYQQVLGQGPQFIFQYYEKEERGRGNFPDRFSARQFPNYSSELNVNALLLGDSALYLCASSWGLAGGNNEQFFGPGTRLTVL.

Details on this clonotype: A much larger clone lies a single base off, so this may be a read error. In DNA form, the CDR3 reads TGCAGTCCACTAGTGGGAGGAGATACGCAGTATTTT. Encoded protein: CSPLVGGDTQYF. V gene TRBV20-1 combines with J gene TRBJ2-3, with D possibly being TRBD2 (6 bases). This CDR3 comprises 12 residues. Looked up from germline, CDR1 is DFQATT and CDR2 is SNEGSKA (reference sequence). V was cut by 8 bases and J by 5 bases, with 14 bases left in between.

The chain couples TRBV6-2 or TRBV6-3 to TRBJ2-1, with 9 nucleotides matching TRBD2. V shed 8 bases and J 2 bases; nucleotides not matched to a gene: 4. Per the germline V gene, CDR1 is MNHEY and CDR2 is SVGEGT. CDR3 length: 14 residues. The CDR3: CASYSGGAYNEQFF. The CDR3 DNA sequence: TGTGCCAGCTATAGCGGGGGCGCCTACAATGAGCAGTTCTTC.

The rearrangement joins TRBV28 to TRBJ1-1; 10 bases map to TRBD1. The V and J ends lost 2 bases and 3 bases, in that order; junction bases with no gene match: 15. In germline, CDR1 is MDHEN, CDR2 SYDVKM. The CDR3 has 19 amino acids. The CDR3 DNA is TGTGCCAGCAGTTTAAAGGGACAGGGGCTTAGAAGGGAGGACACTGAAGCTTTCTTT. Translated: CASSLKGQGLRREDTEAFF. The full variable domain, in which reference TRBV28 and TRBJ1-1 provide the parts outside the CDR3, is DVKVTQSSRYLVKRTGEKVFLECVQDMDHENMFWYRQDPGLGLRLIYFSYDVKMKEKGDIPEGYSVSREKKERFSLILESASTNQTSMYLCASSLKGQGLRREDTEAFFGQGTRLTVV.

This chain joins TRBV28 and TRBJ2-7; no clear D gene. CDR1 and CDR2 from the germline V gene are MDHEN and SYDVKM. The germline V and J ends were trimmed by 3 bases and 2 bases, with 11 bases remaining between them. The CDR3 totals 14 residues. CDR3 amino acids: CASSFSPGTYEQYF. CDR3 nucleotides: TGTGCCAGCAGTTTCTCTCCAGGCACCTACGAGCAGTACTTC.

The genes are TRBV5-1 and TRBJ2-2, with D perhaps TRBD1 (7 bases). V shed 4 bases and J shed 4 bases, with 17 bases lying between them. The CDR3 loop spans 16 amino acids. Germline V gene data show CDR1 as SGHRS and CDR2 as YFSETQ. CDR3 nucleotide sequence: TGCGCCAGCAGCGCGGGACAGTCCGTTGGCACCGGGGAGCTGTTTTTT. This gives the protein CASSAGQSVGTGELFF.

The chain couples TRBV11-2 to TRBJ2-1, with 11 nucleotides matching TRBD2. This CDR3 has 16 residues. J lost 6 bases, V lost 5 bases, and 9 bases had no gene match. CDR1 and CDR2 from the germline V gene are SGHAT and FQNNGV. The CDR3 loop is CASSLTGLAVRNEQFF. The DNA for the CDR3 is TGTGCCAGCAGCCTCACGGGACTAGCGGTCCGCAATGAGCAGTTCTTC.

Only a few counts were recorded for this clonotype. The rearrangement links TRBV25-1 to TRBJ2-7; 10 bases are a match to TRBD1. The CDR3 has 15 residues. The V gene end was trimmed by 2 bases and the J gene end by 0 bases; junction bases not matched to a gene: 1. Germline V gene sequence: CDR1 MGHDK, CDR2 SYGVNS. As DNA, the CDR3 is TGTGCCAGCAGTGAAGGGACAGGGGCCTCCTACGAGCAGTACTTC. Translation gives CASSEGTGASYEQYF.

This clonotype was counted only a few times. The CDR3 loop is CASSSQGVRDEQFF. The CDR3 region has the DNA TGCGCCAGCAGCTCCCAAGGAGTAAGGGATGAGCAGTTCTTC. The gene calls are TRBV5-1 and TRBJ2-1; D ambiguous. This CDR3 has 14 residues. V gave up 3 bases and J gave up 8 bases, with 15 bases separating them. Germline-derived CDR1 and CDR2 are SGHRS and YFSETQ.

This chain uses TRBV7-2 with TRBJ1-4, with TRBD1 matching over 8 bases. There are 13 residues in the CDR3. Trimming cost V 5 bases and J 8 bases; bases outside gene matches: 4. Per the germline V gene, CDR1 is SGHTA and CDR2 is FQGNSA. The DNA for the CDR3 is TGTGCCAGCAGCCCGGACAGGGACGAAAAACTGTTTTTT. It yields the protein CASSPDRDEKLFF.

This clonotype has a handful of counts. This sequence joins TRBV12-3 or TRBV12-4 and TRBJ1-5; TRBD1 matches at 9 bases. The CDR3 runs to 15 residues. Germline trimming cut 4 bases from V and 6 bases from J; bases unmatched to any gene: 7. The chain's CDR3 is CASSSGQGWSQPQHF. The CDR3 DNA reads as TGTGCCAGCAGTTCGGGACAGGGATGGAGTCAGCCCCAGCATTTT.

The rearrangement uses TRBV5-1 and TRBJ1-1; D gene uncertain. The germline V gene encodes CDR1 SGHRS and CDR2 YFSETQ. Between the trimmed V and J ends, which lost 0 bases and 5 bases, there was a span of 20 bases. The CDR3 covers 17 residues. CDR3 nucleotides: TGCGCCAGCAGCTTGGTCCCAAGGCACCTGGGTAGGACTGAAGCTTTCTTT. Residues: CASSLVPRHLGRTEAFF.

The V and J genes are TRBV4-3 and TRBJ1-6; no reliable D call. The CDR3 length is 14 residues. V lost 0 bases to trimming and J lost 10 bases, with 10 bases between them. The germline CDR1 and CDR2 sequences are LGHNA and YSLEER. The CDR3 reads CASSQDFPGSPLHF. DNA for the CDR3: TGCGCCAGCAGCCAAGATTTTCCGGGATCACCCCTCCACTTT.

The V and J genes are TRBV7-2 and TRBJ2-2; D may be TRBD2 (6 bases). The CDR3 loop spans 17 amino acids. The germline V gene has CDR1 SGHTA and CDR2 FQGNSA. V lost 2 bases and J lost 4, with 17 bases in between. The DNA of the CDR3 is TGTGCCAGCAGCTTAAGGGCGGGTAGGGGAGGCACCGGGGAGCTGTTTTTT. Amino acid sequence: CASSLRAGRGGTGELFF.

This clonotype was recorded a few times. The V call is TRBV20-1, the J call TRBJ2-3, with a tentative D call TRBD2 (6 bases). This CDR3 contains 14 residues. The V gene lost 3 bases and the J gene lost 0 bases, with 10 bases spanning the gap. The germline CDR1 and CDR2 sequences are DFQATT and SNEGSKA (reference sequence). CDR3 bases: TGCAGTGCTAGGGGGACTCTAAGCACAGATACGCAGTATTTT. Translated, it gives CSARGTLSTDTQYF.